Presented here are 18 T cell receptor beta chains from one specimen sequenced in a study of T cell responses to AZD1222 COVID-19 vaccine. Here immunoSEQ multiplex PCR was the method, and the copy in TCRdb shows in-frame clones only, minus some. The sample records 150,000 to 200,000 clones, about 90% being singletons. Source: peripheral blood, taken 28 days after the second AZD1222 dose. Every receptor here comes from an adult who received the AZD1222 COVID-19 vaccine.

This clone occurred once. This rearrangement joins TRBV6-4 to TRBJ1-2; possible D gene TRBD1, 5 bases. This CDR3 is built from 13 residues. V was trimmed by 7 bases and J by 5 bases, leaving 14 bases between them. Germline V CDR1 and CDR2: MRHNA, SNTAGT. CDR3 nucleotides: TGTGCCAGCACCCGGGGCGCAGGGTATGGCTACACCTTC. The encoded protein is CASTRGAGYGYTF.

V usage is TRBV7-8 and J usage is TRBJ2-7; D may correspond to TRBD1 or TRBD2 (5 bases each). Trimming left V 8 bases short and J 5 bases short, with 19 bases between. Germline CDR1 and CDR2: SGHVS and FQNEAQ. The CDR3 length is 14 residues. The CDR3 nucleotides are TGTGCCAGCGGTCCCGGGGCGGCTGCGGACGAGCAGTACTTC. It is translated as CASGPGAAADEQYF.

This chain links TRBV5-6 with TRBJ2-7; perhaps D is TRBD1 or TRBD2 (5 bases each). The CDR3 loop spans 13 amino acids. Germline assignment: CDR1 SGHDT and CDR2 YYEEEE. The V and J ends lost 4 bases and 3 bases respectively, with 11 bases between them. The CDR3 spells CASSEGRDYEQYF. The CDR3, as DNA: TGTGCCAGCAGCGAGGGACGTGACTACGAGCAGTACTTC.

The chain links TRBV12-5 to TRBJ1-5; D may be TRBD1 (6 bases). The CDR3 covers 13 residues. Trimming removed 3 bases from V and 6 bases from J, with 9 bases in between. Germline CDR1 and CDR2: LGHNT and FRNRAP. The CDR3 here is CASGLGQFQPQHF. The CDR3 coding sequence is TGTGCTAGTGGTTTAGGACAGTTTCAGCCCCAGCATTTT.

This clone has a single count. The genes are TRBV18 and TRBJ1-2; D remains ambiguous. The CDR3 has 15 amino acids. Per the germline V gene, CDR1 is KGHSH and CDR2 is LQKENI. The V gene lost 0 bases and the J gene lost 1 base, with 9 bases spanning the gap. The CDR3 reads CASSPPNGNNYGYTF. CDR3 nucleotides: TGTGCCAGCTCACCACCGAATGGGAATAACTATGGCTACACCTTC.

The rearrangement joins TRBV12-3 or TRBV12-4 to TRBJ1-1; no definite D call. The CDR3 contains 13 residues. Deletions cut 5 bases from V and 1 base from J, with 8 bases between. The CDR3 nucleotides are TGTGCCAGCAGTATTTTCCGGAACACTGAAGCTTTCTTT. Its translation is CASSIFRNTEAFF.

The V call is TRBV7-2, the J call TRBJ2-3, with TRBD2 as a possible D gene (5 bases). Germline lookup yields CDR1 SGHTA and CDR2 FQGNSA. Between the trimmed V and J ends, which lost 3 bases and 2 bases, there was a span of 9 bases. The CDR3 runs to 14 residues. CDR3 residues: CASSFGLNTDTQYF. CDR3 DNA sequence: TGTGCCAGCAGCTTCGGACTTAACACAGATACGCAGTATTTT.

In nucleotides, the CDR3 is TGTGCCAGCATCAAGTATGGGGATCTCACTGAAGCTTTCTTT. This encodes CASIKYGDLTEAFF. V and J are TRBV5-5 and TRBJ1-1; D not certain. From germline, CDR1 is SGHKS and CDR2 YYEKEE (reference sequence). The V and J ends lost 6 bases and 4 bases respectively, with 16 bases between them. The CDR3 consists of 14 residues. The complete variable domain, with remaining parts taken from reference TRBV5-5 and TRBJ1-1, reads DAGVTQSPTHLIKTRGQQVTLRCSPISGHKSVSWYQQVLGQGPQFIFQYYEKEERGRGNFPDRFSARQFPNYSSELNVNALLLGDSALYLCASIKYGDLTEAFFGQGTRLTVV.

The chain recombines TRBV9 with TRBJ1-2; no clear D gene. CDR3 length equals 14 residues. V gave up 4 bases and J gave up 2 bases, with 12 bases separating them. Germline lookup yields CDR1 SGDLS and CDR2 YYNGEE. The CDR3, as DNA: TGTGCCAGCAGCCCCCCATTGGGAAACTATGGCTACACCTTC. Amino acid sequence: CASSPPLGNYGYTF. Full variable domain (remainder filled in from reference TRBV9 and TRBJ1-2): DSGVTQTPKHLITATGQRVTLRCSPRSGDLSVYWYQQSLDQGLQFLIQYYNGEERAKGNILERFSAQQFPDLHSELNLSSLELGDSALYFCASSPPLGNYGYTFGSGTRLTVV.

As for this clone: Other DNA sequences in the sample encode the same CDR3. This sequence joins TRBV5-1 and TRBJ1-5, with 7 bases that match TRBD1. The germline CDR1 and CDR2 sequences are SGHRS and YFSETQ. The CDR3 totals 13 residues. Trimming removed 4 bases from V and 4 bases from J; junction bases left unmatched: 2. CDR3 in amino acids: CASSLTGNQPQHF. Here the CDR3 DNA reads TGCGCCAGCAGCCTGACAGGGAATCAGCCCCAGCATTTT.

The V call is TRBV5-1, the J call TRBJ1-6; D might be TRBD1 (5 bases). This CDR3 comprises 14 residues. Germline V gene lookup returns CDR1 SGHRS and CDR2 YFSETQ. V lost 0 bases to trimming and J lost 6 bases, with 7 bases between them. CDR3 sequence (DNA): TGCGCCAGCAGCTTGGGACAGACTAATTCACCCCTCCACTTT. This codes for CASSLGQTNSPLHF. The complete variable domain, with remaining parts taken from reference TRBV5-1 and TRBJ1-6, reads KAGVTQTPRYLIKTRGQQVTLSCSPISGHRSVSWYQQTPGQGLQFLFEYFSETQRNKGNFPGRFSGRQFSNSRSEMNVSTLELGDSALYLCASSLGQTNSPLHFGNGTRLTVT.

The chain has TRBV6-5 and TRBJ2-7; D is undetermined. Germline loops: CDR1 MNHEY, CDR2 SVGAGI. This CDR3 has 15 amino acids. V lost 4 bases and J lost 6, with 19 bases in between. Here the CDR3 reads CASSSWRGPLAEQYF. CDR3 DNA sequence: TGTGCCAGCAGTTCCTGGCGTGGTCCGCTCGCCGAGCAGTACTTC.

J is TRBJ1-6 and V is TRBV25-1, with TRBD1 identical over 7 bases. In germline, CDR1 is MGHDK, CDR2 SYGVNS. J gave up 7 bases and V 4 bases, and 7 bases lay outside the gene matches. CDR3 length equals 15 residues. CDR3 sequence (DNA): TGTGCCAGCAGTGCCCGGGACAGCCTAAATTCACCCCTCCACTTT. This translates into CASSARDSLNSPLHF.

The V call is TRBV5-4, the J call TRBJ2-3; tentatively, D is TRBD2 (5 bases). The CDR3 consists of 15 residues. Trimming pared 1 base from V and 5 bases from J, leaving 14 bases between. Germline lookup yields CDR1 SGHNT and CDR2 YYREEE (reference sequence). CDR3 protein: CASSLLSRGRDTQYF. CDR3 sequence (DNA): TGTGCCAGCAGCTTGTTGAGTAGAGGGAGAGATACGCAGTATTTT.

CDR3 sequence reads: CASSPQASGYTF. The DNA of the CDR3 is TGTGCCAGCTCACCACAGGCCTCGGGCTACACCTTC. The chain recombines TRBV18 with TRBJ1-2, with D unclear. V was shortened by 1 base and J by 8 bases, with 8 bases between the two germline ends. The V gene's germline CDR1 is KGHSH and CDR2 LQKENI. There are 12 residues in the CDR3.

The chain joins TRBV11-2 to TRBJ1-4, with no clear D. Germline CDR1 and CDR2: SGHAT and FQNNGV. V gave up 5 bases and J gave up 13 bases, with 23 bases separating them. This CDR3 is 15 amino acids long. The CDR3 spells CASSVEARIASGLFF. As DNA, the CDR3 is TGTGCCAGCAGCGTCGAGGCAAGGATAGCCTCAGGACTGTTTTTT.

This clone came up once. This chain uses TRBV6-5 with TRBJ1-1, with D maybe TRBD1 (6 bases). Trimming shortened V by 0 bases and J by 1 base, and 12 bases separated the two germline ends. The CDR3 length is 16 residues. From germline, CDR1 is MNHEY and CDR2 SVGAGI. The CDR3 DNA sequence: TGTGCCAGCAGTTACTCAGGGGGTTGGGAGAACACTGAAGCTTTCTTT. As protein: CASSYSGGWENTEAFF.

This chain links TRBV6-5 with TRBJ2-1; TRBD2 might be the D (6 bases). Trimming cost V 2 bases and J 6 bases, with 14 bases left between them. This CDR3 is 15 amino acids long. The germline gives CDR1 MNHEY, CDR2 SVGAGI. In nucleotides, the CDR3 is TGTGCCAGCAGTTACAGGACGGGGGTAACCAATGAGCAGTTCTTC. As protein: CASSYRTGVTNEQFF.